Listed below are T cell receptor beta chains from one sample, sequenced in a study of T cells in Graves' hyperthyroidism and ophthalmopathy. TCRdb reanalysed the multiplex PCR reads using MiXCR and keeps one entry per CDR3 protein. The sample consists of approximately 530,000 distinct CDR3 sequences, 16% of them appearing once. Sequencing used blood. These receptor sequences come from a woman between 18 and 29 years old with Graves' hyperthyroidism. The CDR3 runs from the conserved cysteine through the conserved F or W. A D gene is named only where the DNA matches it firmly. The size entry is marked missing in some rows and otherwise reads once, few, many or a size class.

CDR3 protein: CASSQALLAGADEQFF
CDR3 DNA: TGTGCCAGCAGCCAAGCTTTACTAGCGGGAGCCGATGAGCAGTTCTTC
D gene: TRBD2
V gene: TRBV4-2
clone size: -
J gene: TRBJ2-1

CDR3 protein: CSANTVGQNYNEQFF
CDR3 DNA: TGCAGTGCGAATACCGTGGGACAGAACTACAATGAGCAGTTCTTC
D gene: TRBD1
V gene: TRBV20-1
clone size: many
J gene: TRBJ2-1

CDR3 protein: CASSYVGREQYF
CDR3 DNA: TGTGCCAGCAGTTACGTAGGGCGGGAGCAGTACTTC
D gene: -
V gene: TRBV5-4
clone size: few
J gene: TRBJ2-7

CDR3 protein: CASGWGRTYGYTF
CDR3 DNA: TGTGCCAGCGGATGGGGACGGACCTATGGCTACACCTTC
D gene: -
V gene: TRBV27
clone size: few
J gene: TRBJ1-2

CDR3 protein: CASSTDSATNEKLFF
CDR3 DNA: TGTGCCAGTAGTACCGACAGTGCAACTAATGAAAAACTGTTTTTT
D gene: -
V gene: TRBV19
clone size: -
J gene: TRBJ1-4

CDR3 protein: CAWSTGTSGNSPLHF
CDR3 DNA: TGTGCCTGGAGCACAGGAACTTCCGGGAATTCACCCCTCCACTTT
D gene: -
V gene: TRBV30
clone size: few
J gene: TRBJ1-6

CDR3 protein: CASSFMTGTSANYGYTF
CDR3 DNA: TGTGCCAGCAGTTTCATGACAGGGACGAGTGCTAACTATGGCTACACCTTC
D gene: TRBD1
V gene: TRBV6-5
clone size: few
J gene: TRBJ1-2

CDR3 protein: CASSLVGTVSYEQYF
CDR3 DNA: TGTGCCAGCAGCTTAGTCGGGACAGTCTCCTACGAGCAGTACTTC
D gene: TRBD1
V gene: TRBV11-3
clone size: -
J gene: TRBJ2-7

CDR3 protein: CASSSGRGQPAREQYF
CDR3 DNA: TGTGCCAGCAGCAGCGGCCGTGGACAGCCAGCCCGCGAGCAGTACTTC
D gene: -
V gene: TRBV11-2
clone size: -
J gene: TRBJ2-7

CDR3 protein: CASSQDPGGKETQYF
CDR3 DNA: TGCGCCAGCAGCCAAGATCCGGGAGGGAAAGAGACCCAGTACTTC
D gene: TRBD2
V gene: TRBV4-1
clone size: few
J gene: TRBJ2-5

CDR3 protein: CASSPGTWLFF
CDR3 DNA: TGTGCCAGCAGCCCAGGGACTTGGCTGTTTTTT
D gene: -
V gene: TRBV2
clone size: many
J gene: TRBJ2-2

CDR3 protein: CASSMDRGLGGYTF
CDR3 DNA: TGTGCCAGCAGCATGGACAGGGGGTTGGGTGGCTACACCTTC
D gene: TRBD1
V gene: TRBV7-2
clone size: many
J gene: TRBJ1-2

CDR3 protein: CASSDRAGGLSNEQFF
CDR3 DNA: TGTGCCAGCAGTGATCGAGCGGGGGGGCTTTCAAATGAGCAGTTCTTC
D gene: TRBD2
V gene: TRBV6-2/TRBV6-3
clone size: -
J gene: TRBJ2-1

CDR3 protein: CASSYLGASGRFGEQFF
CDR3 DNA: TGTGCCAGCAGTTACTTAGGTGCTAGCGGGAGGTTCGGTGAGCAGTTCTTC
D gene: TRBD2
V gene: TRBV6-2/TRBV6-3
clone size: few
J gene: TRBJ2-1

CDR3 protein: CASSVGTGGSQETQYF
CDR3 DNA: TGTGCCAGCAGCGTTGGGACAGGGGGTTCCCAAGAGACCCAGTACTTC
D gene: TRBD1
V gene: TRBV7-9
clone size: many
J gene: TRBJ2-5

CDR3 protein: CASSRSETGLDGYTF
CDR3 DNA: TGTGCCAGTAGTCGGTCCGAGACAGGGTTGGATGGCTACACCTTC
D gene: TRBD1
V gene: TRBV19
clone size: -
J gene: TRBJ1-2

CDR3 protein: CSASGGPLNEQYF
CDR3 DNA: TGCAGTGCTAGCGGGGGTCCCCTGAATGAGCAGTACTTC
D gene: -
V gene: TRBV20-1
clone size: -
J gene: TRBJ2-7

CDR3 protein: CASSYSPGVGGNTIYF
CDR3 DNA: TGTGCCAGCAGTTACTCCCCAGGGGTTGGTGGAAACACCATATATTTT
D gene: -
V gene: TRBV6-5
clone size: -
J gene: TRBJ1-3

CDR3 protein: CASSSRGRRGALMNTEAFF
CDR3 DNA: TGTGCCAGCAGCTCCAGGGGCCGTAGAGGGGCTTTAATGAACACTGAAGCTTTCTTT
D gene: -
V gene: TRBV11-2
clone size: many
J gene: TRBJ1-1

CDR3 protein: CASSYSLSREITDYEQYF
CDR3 DNA: TGTGCCAGCAGTTACTCCCTATCCCGGGAGATCACGGACTACGAGCAGTACTTC
D gene: -
V gene: TRBV6-2/TRBV6-3
clone size: -
J gene: TRBJ2-7

CDR3 protein: CASSFMSSYNEQFF
CDR3 DNA: TGTGCCAGCAGTTTTATGAGCTCCTACAATGAGCAGTTCTTC
D gene: -
V gene: TRBV27
clone size: few
J gene: TRBJ2-1

CDR3 protein: CASSRQGQGGGQPQHF
CDR3 DNA: TGTGCCAGTAGTCGCCAGGGACAGGGGGGAGGTCAGCCCCAGCATTTT
D gene: TRBD1
V gene: TRBV19
clone size: -
J gene: TRBJ1-5

CDR3 protein: CASSYSMGQNTEAFF
CDR3 DNA: TGTGCCAGCAGTTACTCAATGGGGCAGAACACTGAAGCTTTCTTT
D gene: -
V gene: TRBV6-5
clone size: -
J gene: TRBJ1-1

CDR3 protein: CVSSYSGSETDTQYF
CDR3 DNA: TGCGTCAGCAGCTATAGCGGGAGTGAGACAGATACGCAGTATTTT
D gene: TRBD2
V gene: TRBV4-1
clone size: few
J gene: TRBJ2-3

CDR3 protein: CASSARSPGDSGSVSYNEQFF
CDR3 DNA: TGTGCCAGCAGTGCCCGCTCCCCGGGTGATAGCGGGAGTGTAAGCTACAATGAGCAGTTCTTC
D gene: TRBD2
V gene: TRBV6-1
clone size: many
J gene: TRBJ2-1

CDR3 protein: CASSLPGGGGNTIYF
CDR3 DNA: TGTGCCAGCAGCTTACCCGGGGGAGGTGGAAACACCATATATTTT
D gene: -
V gene: TRBV7-6
clone size: -
J gene: TRBJ1-3

CDR3 protein: CASSQDPSRLAGALSGANVLTF
CDR3 DNA: TGCGCCAGCAGCCAAGATCCCTCGCGACTAGCGGGGGCCCTCTCTGGGGCCAACGTCCTGACTTTC
D gene: TRBD2
V gene: TRBV7-9
clone size: -
J gene: TRBJ2-6

CDR3 protein: CSARDFGGYNYEQYF
CDR3 DNA: TGCAGTGCTAGAGATTTTGGTGGATATAACTACGAGCAGTACTTC
D gene: -
V gene: TRBV20-1
clone size: -
J gene: TRBJ2-7

CDR3 protein: CATSDFPDRGLTGELFF
CDR3 DNA: TGTGCCACCAGTGATTTCCCGGACAGGGGGCTCACCGGGGAGCTGTTTTTT
D gene: TRBD1
V gene: TRBV24-1
clone size: few
J gene: TRBJ2-2

CDR3 protein: CASSLSGTSNEQFF
CDR3 DNA: TGTGCCAGCAGCTTGAGCGGGACTAGTAATGAGCAGTTCTTC
D gene: TRBD2
V gene: TRBV7-9
clone size: many
J gene: TRBJ2-1

CDR3 protein: CASSLLAGGNNEQFF
CDR3 DNA: TGTGCCAGCAGTTTACTAGCGGGAGGCAACAATGAGCAGTTCTTC
D gene: TRBD2
V gene: TRBV12-3/TRBV12-4
clone size: many
J gene: TRBJ2-1

CDR3 protein: CASSQGQGRATEAFF
CDR3 DNA: TGTGCCAGCAGCCAAGGACAGGGGAGGGCCACTGAAGCTTTCTTT
D gene: TRBD1
V gene: TRBV3-1
clone size: many
J gene: TRBJ1-1

CDR3 protein: CASSQDGLNTYNEQFF
CDR3 DNA: TGTGCCAGCAGCCAGGATGGACTAAATACCTACAATGAGCAGTTCTTC
D gene: -
V gene: TRBV4-2
clone size: few
J gene: TRBJ2-1

CDR3 protein: CASRRTGGNEAFF
CDR3 DNA: TGTGCCAGCAGACGGACAGGGGGCAATGAAGCTTTCTTT
D gene: TRBD1
V gene: TRBV5-6
clone size: few
J gene: TRBJ1-1

CDR3 protein: CATTEGTRTGGYGYTF
CDR3 DNA: TGTGCCACCACCGAGGGGACCCGGACAGGGGGGTATGGCTACACCTTC
D gene: TRBD1
V gene: TRBV15
clone size: many
J gene: TRBJ1-2

CDR3 protein: CASYGTGPNTGELFF
CDR3 DNA: TGTGCCTCTTATGGGACAGGCCCGAACACCGGGGAGCTGTTTTTT
D gene: TRBD1
V gene: TRBV30
clone size: -
J gene: TRBJ2-2

CDR3 protein: CASSEGTGKNTGELFF
CDR3 DNA: TGTGCCAGCAGCGAGGGGACAGGAAAGAACACCGGGGAGCTGTTTTTT
D gene: TRBD1
V gene: TRBV12-3/TRBV12-4
clone size: many
J gene: TRBJ2-2

CDR3 protein: CASSASLYRGSHNEQFF
CDR3 DNA: TGTGCCAGCAGCGCCTCCCTGTATAGGGGTAGCCACAATGAGCAGTTCTTC
D gene: -
V gene: TRBV9
clone size: few
J gene: TRBJ2-1

CDR3 protein: CASSRTGLLSYEQYF
CDR3 DNA: TGTGCCAGCAGTCGAACGGGACTTCTCTCCTACGAGCAGTACTTC
D gene: -
V gene: TRBV6-1
clone size: many
J gene: TRBJ2-7

CDR3 protein: CSVTSGGGADTQYF
CDR3 DNA: TGCAGTGTCACTAGCGGGGGAGGGGCAGATACGCAGTATTTT
D gene: TRBD2
V gene: TRBV20-1
clone size: -
J gene: TRBJ2-3

CDR3 protein: CASSVTEATNEKLFF
CDR3 DNA: TGTGCCAGCAGTGTGACAGAGGCAACTAATGAAAAACTGTTTTTT
D gene: -
V gene: TRBV27
clone size: many
J gene: TRBJ1-4

CDR3 protein: CASSWTGGGNQPQHF
CDR3 DNA: TGTGCCAGCAGCTGGACAGGGGGCGGCAATCAGCCCCAGCATTTT
D gene: TRBD1
V gene: TRBV27
clone size: few
J gene: TRBJ1-5

CDR3 protein: CASSDYRGGETQYF
CDR3 DNA: TGTGCCAGCAGTGACTACAGGGGTGGGGAGACCCAGTACTTC
D gene: TRBD1
V gene: TRBV6-1
clone size: many
J gene: TRBJ2-5

CDR3 protein: CASRTGGWGTEAFF
CDR3 DNA: TGTGCCAGCAGAACAGGGGGCTGGGGCACTGAAGCTTTCTTT
D gene: TRBD1
V gene: TRBV6-2/TRBV6-3
clone size: -
J gene: TRBJ1-1

CDR3 protein: CASSQVEDRGRVRNTEAFF
CDR3 DNA: TGTGCCAGCAGCCAAGTCGAGGACAGGGGGCGGGTTCGTAACACTGAAGCTTTCTTT
D gene: TRBD1
V gene: TRBV3-1
clone size: -
J gene: TRBJ1-1

CDR3 protein: CASSAQGRLYGYTF
CDR3 DNA: TGTGCCAGCAGTGCACAGGGACGTCTCTATGGCTACACCTTC
D gene: -
V gene: TRBV6-1
clone size: many
J gene: TRBJ1-2

CDR3 protein: CASSGQGGSNQPQHF
CDR3 DNA: TGTGCCAGCAGTGGACAGGGGGGAAGCAATCAGCCCCAGCATTTT
D gene: TRBD1
V gene: TRBV27
clone size: few
J gene: TRBJ1-5

CDR3 protein: CASSSWDRGGNSPLHF
CDR3 DNA: TGTGCCAGCAGCTCCTGGGACAGGGGCGGGAATTCACCCCTCCACTTT
D gene: TRBD1
V gene: TRBV7-3
clone size: -
J gene: TRBJ1-6

CDR3 protein: CASTPRAGVYNEQFF
CDR3 DNA: TGTGCCAGCACCCCCAGAGCGGGAGTCTACAATGAGCAGTTCTTC
D gene: TRBD2
V gene: TRBV12-3/TRBV12-4
clone size: few
J gene: TRBJ2-1

CDR3 protein: CSAREGGQGYEQYF
CDR3 DNA: TGCAGTGCTAGAGAGGGGGGACAGGGCTACGAGCAGTACTTC
D gene: TRBD1
V gene: TRBV20-1
clone size: many
J gene: TRBJ2-7

CDR3 protein: CASSFRGGHEGYEQYF
CDR3 DNA: TGTGCCAGCAGTTTCCGGGGGGGACACGAGGGCTACGAGCAGTACTTC
D gene: TRBD2
V gene: TRBV12-3/TRBV12-4
clone size: many
J gene: TRBJ2-7

CDR3 protein: CASSEGQGLSGAYNEQFF
CDR3 DNA: TGCGCCAGCAGTGAGGGACAGGGGCTTAGCGGGGCCTACAATGAGCAGTTCTTC
D gene: -
V gene: TRBV10-1
clone size: -
J gene: TRBJ2-1

CDR3 protein: CASSLEARPSTDTQYF
CDR3 DNA: TGCGCCAGCAGCTTGGAGGCGAGGCCTAGCACAGATACGCAGTATTTT
D gene: -
V gene: TRBV5-1
clone size: many
J gene: TRBJ2-3

CDR3 protein: CASNFQGVAGAYEQYF
CDR3 DNA: TGTGCCAGCAACTTCCAGGGGGTAGCGGGGGCCTACGAGCAGTACTTC
D gene: TRBD2
V gene: TRBV27
clone size: -
J gene: TRBJ2-7

CDR3 protein: CSAEPDRAKNIQYF
CDR3 DNA: TGCAGTGCTGAACCAGACAGGGCCAAAAACATTCAGTACTTC
D gene: -
V gene: TRBV20-1
clone size: many
J gene: TRBJ2-4

CDR3 protein: CASSLGLAGASEQFF
CDR3 DNA: TGTGCCAGCAGCTTGGGACTAGCGGGAGCGAGTGAGCAGTTCTTC
D gene: TRBD2
V gene: TRBV5-5
clone size: few
J gene: TRBJ2-1

CDR3 protein: CASSPGRLLSYEQYF
CDR3 DNA: TGTGCCAGCTCACCGGGCAGACTCCTCTCCTACGAGCAGTACTTC
D gene: -
V gene: TRBV18
clone size: -
J gene: TRBJ2-7

CDR3 protein: CARETGPLREQYF
CDR3 DNA: TGTGCCAGGGAAACAGGTCCTTTACGCGAGCAGTACTTC
D gene: -
V gene: TRBV6-2/TRBV6-3
clone size: -
J gene: TRBJ2-7

CDR3 protein: CASSLTGGGFTGELFF
CDR3 DNA: TGTGCCAGCAGCTTAACAGGGGGCGGTTTCACCGGGGAGCTGTTTTTT
D gene: TRBD1
V gene: TRBV12-3/TRBV12-4
clone size: -
J gene: TRBJ2-2